The rows below give T cell receptor beta chains drawn from one sample of a study of T cell repertoires in cytomegalovirus infection. TCRdb itself ran the reads through MiXCR, one entry per CDR3 protein. This sample yields about 740,000 distinct CDR3 sequences, of which roughly a third are seen a single time; around a sixth belongs to the top ten. For these receptors, no antigen is known. Sequencing used cultured PBMCs, obtained from culture after CMV antigen stimulation. These receptors were obtained from a human donor in good health (CMV status not recorded). Some clones in this sample may be carry-over from other donors' samples. CDR3s include the opening cysteine and the closing phenylalanine or tryptophan. A D gene is named only where the DNA matches it firmly. Size tells how often a clone was seen (once, few, many) or the class of an expanded clone, and some rows leave it out.

d_gene: TRBD2
v_gene: TRBV6-5
j_gene: TRBJ2-7
abundance: NA
CDR3nt: TGTGCCAGCAGTTACTCCGCGGCTAGCGGGAGGTACGAGCAGTACTTC
CDR3aa: CASSYSAASGRYEQYF

d_gene: TRBD1
v_gene: TRBV7-9
j_gene: TRBJ1-2
abundance: NA
CDR3nt: TGTGCCAGCAGCTTCTCGCGGACAGGGGAGGCCTATGGCTACACCTTC
CDR3aa: CASSFSRTGEAYGYTF

d_gene: NA
v_gene: TRBV28
j_gene: TRBJ1-1
abundance: few
CDR3nt: TGTGCCAGCAGTTTATTTTCGGGGTACAGGGAAGTTGCTGAAGCTTTCTTT
CDR3aa: CASSLFSGYREVAEAFF

d_gene: NA
v_gene: TRBV20-1
j_gene: TRBJ2-3
abundance: NA
CDR3nt: TGCAGTGCCAGACTAGGGGGGGTCACAGATACGCAGTATTTT
CDR3aa: CSARLGGVTDTQYF

d_gene: NA
v_gene: TRBV12-3/TRBV12-4
j_gene: TRBJ1-2
abundance: NA
CDR3nt: TGTGCCAGCCGCCCGGTGGCAGTGGATGGCTACACCTTC
CDR3aa: CASRPVAVDGYTF

d_gene: NA
v_gene: TRBV6-1
j_gene: TRBJ2-1
abundance: NA
CDR3nt: TGTGCCAGCAGTGACTTGGGACGAAGTCGTAGTGAGCAGTTCTTC
CDR3aa: CASSDLGRSRSEQFF

d_gene: TRBD2
v_gene: TRBV5-1
j_gene: TRBJ2-1
abundance: NA
CDR3nt: TGCGCCAGCAGCACAGGACTAGCGGGAGGGAACAATGAGCAGTTCTTC
CDR3aa: CASSTGLAGGNNEQFF

d_gene: NA
v_gene: TRBV7-2
j_gene: TRBJ2-7
abundance: many
CDR3nt: TGTGCCAGCAGCTTAGCCCCAAATTCCTACGAGCAGTACTTC
CDR3aa: CASSLAPNSYEQYF

d_gene: NA
v_gene: TRBV7-4
j_gene: TRBJ2-3
abundance: NA
CDR3nt: TGTGCCAGCAGCCCACCCGGGACAGGCGGGGGGGATACGCAGTATTTT
CDR3aa: CASSPPGTGGGDTQYF

d_gene: NA
v_gene: TRBV7-2
j_gene: TRBJ1-6
abundance: few
CDR3nt: TGTGCGATCGGTAAATCCTATAATTCACCCCTCCACTTT
CDR3aa: CAIGKSYNSPLHF

d_gene: NA
v_gene: TRBV7-2
j_gene: TRBJ2-2
abundance: few
CDR3nt: TGTGCCAGCAGCTCCCGACTAATAACCGGGGAGCTGTTTTTT
CDR3aa: CASSSRLITGELFF

d_gene: NA
v_gene: TRBV5-1
j_gene: TRBJ2-5
abundance: NA
CDR3nt: TGCGCCAGCAGCTTGTGGTACTTCCAAGAGACCCAGTACTTC
CDR3aa: CASSLWYFQETQYF

d_gene: NA
v_gene: TRBV27
j_gene: TRBJ2-2
abundance: NA
CDR3nt: TGTGCCAGCCTTGGGTACACCGGGGAGCTGTTTTTT
CDR3aa: CASLGYTGELFF

d_gene: NA
v_gene: TRBV12-3/TRBV12-4
j_gene: TRBJ2-7
abundance: NA
CDR3nt: TGTGCCAGCAGTTCCTTAGGGGGGACATACGAGCAGTACTTC
CDR3aa: CASSSLGGTYEQYF

d_gene: NA
v_gene: TRBV28
j_gene: TRBJ1-3
abundance: NA
CDR3nt: TGTGCCAGCGGGCGCGACGGCGACACCATATATTTT
CDR3aa: CASGRDGDTIYF

d_gene: NA
v_gene: TRBV7-2
j_gene: TRBJ2-7
abundance: few
CDR3nt: TGTGCCAGCAGCTTATCCGAGGGGATTTACGAGCAGTACTTC
CDR3aa: CASSLSEGIYEQYF

d_gene: NA
v_gene: TRBV4-1
j_gene: TRBJ2-7
abundance: few
CDR3nt: TGCGCCAGCAGCCAAGGGCCCGGCAACACCTACGAGCAGTACTTC
CDR3aa: CASSQGPGNTYEQYF

d_gene: NA
v_gene: TRBV7-6
j_gene: TRBJ2-7
abundance: NA
CDR3nt: TGTGCCAGCAGCTTATCGGGCTTCCACTACGAGCAGTACTTC
CDR3aa: CASSLSGFHYEQYF

d_gene: TRBD2
v_gene: TRBV6-5
j_gene: TRBJ2-3
abundance: NA
CDR3nt: TGTGCCAGCAGTCCGCCGGGACTACTTACAGATACGCAGTATTTT
CDR3aa: CASSPPGLLTDTQYF

d_gene: TRBD2
v_gene: TRBV29-1
j_gene: TRBJ2-3
abundance: NA
CDR3nt: TGCAGCGTTAGCGGGAGTTTTGCGGCAGATACGCAGTATTTT
CDR3aa: CSVSGSFAADTQYF

d_gene: TRBD1
v_gene: TRBV20-1
j_gene: TRBJ1-6
abundance: NA
CDR3nt: TGCAGTGCAACTTCGGACAGGAGAGATTCACCCCTCCACTTT
CDR3aa: CSATSDRRDSPLHF

d_gene: NA
v_gene: TRBV4-1
j_gene: TRBJ1-2
abundance: NA
CDR3nt: TGCGCCAGCAGCCAAGTGAAGGGGAATGGTGGCTACACCTTC
CDR3aa: CASSQVKGNGGYTF

d_gene: NA
v_gene: TRBV3-1
j_gene: TRBJ1-6
abundance: few
CDR3nt: TGTGCCAGCAGCCGCCCGGGGGAAAATTCACCCCTCCACTTT
CDR3aa: CASSRPGENSPLHF

d_gene: NA
v_gene: TRBV7-2
j_gene: TRBJ2-3
abundance: few
CDR3nt: TGTGCCAGCGAGCGGGTGGGGCGGGATACGCAGTATTTT
CDR3aa: CASERVGRDTQYF

d_gene: TRBD2
v_gene: TRBV2
j_gene: TRBJ2-2
abundance: NA
CDR3nt: TGTGCCAGCAGTGGACTAGCGGGGGAGACCGGGGAGCTGTTTTTT
CDR3aa: CASSGLAGETGELFF

d_gene: TRBD1
v_gene: TRBV24-1
j_gene: TRBJ2-1
abundance: few
CDR3nt: TGTGCCACCAGAACAGGGGATGAGCAGTTCTTC
CDR3aa: CATRTGDEQFF

d_gene: NA
v_gene: TRBV12-3/TRBV12-4
j_gene: TRBJ1-2
abundance: once
CDR3nt: TGTGCCAGCAGGGACGGCGTGGCGAATGGCTACACCTTC
CDR3aa: CASRDGVANGYTF

d_gene: NA
v_gene: TRBV6-5
j_gene: TRBJ1-1
abundance: NA
CDR3nt: TGTGCCAGCAGTAGGGGACGATTTGTAACTGAAGCTTTCTTT
CDR3aa: CASSRGRFVTEAFF

d_gene: NA
v_gene: TRBV27
j_gene: TRBJ2-7
abundance: NA
CDR3nt: TGTGCCTGGTATTGGGGCCCGAGTCGGGGGAATTATGAGCAGTACTTC
CDR3aa: CAWYWGPSRGNYEQYF

d_gene: NA
v_gene: TRBV7-2
j_gene: TRBJ2-3
abundance: many
CDR3nt: TGTGCCAGCAGCCTGACTAGAGGGCGGGGAGATACGCAGTATTTT
CDR3aa: CASSLTRGRGDTQYF

d_gene: TRBD1
v_gene: TRBV2
j_gene: TRBJ1-5
abundance: few
CDR3nt: TGTGCCAGCACCGAGGACAGGGCATCCAATCAGCCCCAGCATTTT
CDR3aa: CASTEDRASNQPQHF

d_gene: TRBD1
v_gene: TRBV20-1
j_gene: TRBJ2-7
abundance: NA
CDR3nt: TGCAGTGCCCCCGGGACAGGGAACGAGCAGTACTTC
CDR3aa: CSAPGTGNEQYF

d_gene: NA
v_gene: TRBV20-1
j_gene: TRBJ2-3
abundance: NA
CDR3nt: TGCAGTGTGGCCCCTAATACAGATACGCAGTATTTT
CDR3aa: CSVAPNTDTQYF

d_gene: NA
v_gene: TRBV19
j_gene: TRBJ2-5
abundance: NA
CDR3nt: TGTGCCAGTAGTACCACAGGCGCCCAAGAGACCCAGTACTTC
CDR3aa: CASSTTGAQETQYF

d_gene: TRBD2
v_gene: TRBV4-3
j_gene: TRBJ2-7
abundance: NA
CDR3nt: TGCGCCAGCAGCTACCGTGGACTAGCGAGCGAGCAGTACTTC
CDR3aa: CASSYRGLASEQYF